These T cell receptor beta chains were read from a single sample in a study of T cells in Graves' hyperthyroidism and ophthalmopathy. TCRdb analysed the multiplex PCR reads with MiXCR anew, one entry per CDR3 protein. Of hundreds of thousands of distinct CDR3 sequences in the sample, around 15% were seen once. The sample taken for sequencing was blood. These receptors came from a woman between 50 and 59 years old with Graves' ophthalmopathy. CDR3s include the opening cysteine and the closing phenylalanine or tryptophan. Each record gives: V gene, J gene, clone size, D gene, CDR3 DNA, CDR3 protein. The D gene is left open where the match is weak. Expanded clones get a size class; other rows say once, few or many, or leave the size out.

>TRBV6-2/TRBV6-3|TRBJ1-1|many|-
TGTGCCAGCACCCCATGGGGGCAGCTGGGCACTGAAGCTTTCTTT
CASTPWGQLGTEAFF
>TRBV20-1|TRBJ2-7|-|TRBD2
TGCAGTGCGCCAAGACTAGCGAGCTCCTACGAGCAGTACTTC
CSAPRLASSYEQYF
>TRBV7-3|TRBJ2-2|many|TRBD2
TGTGCCAGCAGCTTACCGGGACTAGCTCCGAACACCGGGGAGCTGTTTTTT
CASSLPGLAPNTGELFF
>TRBV15|TRBJ1-4|many|TRBD1
TGTGCCACCTCGAAAACCCCGGGACAGGGGGCCGAAAAACTGTTTTTT
CATSKTPGQGAEKLFF
>TRBV18|TRBJ2-4|many|-
TGTGCCAGCTCACCAGGGATATTGCTAGCCAAAAACATTCAGTACTTC
CASSPGILLAKNIQYF
>TRBV18|TRBJ2-7|many|TRBD2
TGTGCCAGCTCACCACTAGCGGGAGAAGAAGAGCAGTACTTC
CASSPLAGEEEQYF
>TRBV15|TRBJ2-7|few|-
TGTGCCACCAGCATCCAGCGGAGCTACGAGCAGTACTTC
CATSIQRSYEQYF
>TRBV19|TRBJ1-1|many|-
TGTGCCAGTAGTAGAGGACGGGATATGAACACTGAAGCTTTCTTT
CASSRGRDMNTEAFF
>TRBV13|TRBJ2-5|-|TRBD1
TGTGCCAGCAGCTCCCGGGACAGGAAAGAGACCCAGTACTTC
CASSSRDRKETQYF
>TRBV12-5|TRBJ1-1|few|-
TGTGCTAGTGGTTCCGGAAACCTCGGAACTGAAGCTTTCTTT
CASGSGNLGTEAFF
>TRBV6-6|TRBJ2-1|few|TRBD2
TGTGCCAGCAGTTACTCGGCGGGAGTCTCCTACAATGAGCAGTTCTTC
CASSYSAGVSYNEQFF
>TRBV7-2|TRBJ2-5|-|TRBD2
TGTGCCAGCAGCATTCCGACTAGCGGGAGTGAGACCCAGTACTTC
CASSIPTSGSETQYF
>TRBV6-2/TRBV6-3|TRBJ2-7|many|TRBD1
TGTGCCAGCAGCCCCGGGACAGGGATTCGGTACGAGCAGTACTTC
CASSPGTGIRYEQYF
>TRBV6-2/TRBV6-3|TRBJ2-1|many|-
TGTGCCAGCAGAAATCTAGCGCCGAGCTCCTACAATGAGCAGTTCTTC
CASRNLAPSSYNEQFF
>TRBV9|TRBJ1-2|many|TRBD1
TGTGCCAGCAGCCCGACAGGGGGCCATGGCTACACCTTC
CASSPTGGHGYTF
>TRBV3-1|TRBJ2-3|many|-
TGTGCCAGCAGCCCAACCGGGTCTTCCACAGATACGCAGTATTTT
CASSPTGSSTDTQYF
>TRBV27|TRBJ1-2|-|-
TGTGCCAGCAGTTTGACGCGATCTGGAGCCTATGGCTACACCTTC
CASSLTRSGAYGYTF